This TCR beta chain is from a study of T cells in Graves' hyperthyroidism and ophthalmopathy. On the study more broadly: Prior to any treatment, at the point of initial diagnosis, peripheral blood was collected.

This CDR3 has 13 residues. Germline loops: CDR1 SNHLY, CDR2 FYNNEI. V was trimmed by 4 bases and J by 2 bases, leaving 8 bases between them. This clonotype was detected many times. Amplification targeted TCR beta CDR3 regions from RNA transcripts. Researchers ran a first-round RT-PCR on the TCR CDR3 using the HTBI primer set. A single record per CDR3 protein comes from TCRdb applying MiXCR to the multiplex PCR reads. The sample has about 840,000 distinct CDR3 sequences; over 35% are singletons. Diagnosis of hyperthyroidism was new in patients aged 18 to 65, and its duration was under 2 months. Criteria for exclusion of patients were uncontrolled infection, other autoimmune disease, pregnancy or lactation.

This clonotype was sampled from a man younger than 35 with Graves' hyperthyroidism. This sequence joins TRBV2 and TRBJ1-2; the D gene is possibly TRBD1 (6 bases). Sequences were obtained from blood. The CDR3 is CASSGQANYGYTF. CDR3 coding DNA: TGTGCCAGCAGTGGACAGGCGAACTATGGCTACACCTTC.